What follows are 22 T cell receptor beta chains derived from one specimen sequenced in a study of human T cells and chemical hapten exposure. Time point of the sample: patch test 1, 2 weeks after DPC sensitization. Stated treatment: therapeutic diphenylcyclopropenone sensitization with weekly scalp DPC. TCRdb re-called the RACE reads through MiXCR, storing one row per CDR3 protein. The data contain about 360,000 distinct CDR3 sequences, 4.8% of them seen just once; the ten biggest clones take up approximately 2.3%. The sample in question was whole blood, obtained in connection with sensitization to the hapten diphenylcyclopropenone (DPC). These TCRs come from a woman between 45 and 60 years old with alopecia areata. Some clones in this sample may be carry-over from other donors' samples.

In this sample, this clonotype turned up many times. The V and J genes are TRBV5-4 and TRBJ2-3; D is perhaps TRBD1 (5 bases). Trimming cost V 0 bases and J 4 bases, with 9 bases left between them. Looked up from germline, CDR1 is SGHNT and CDR2 is YYREEE (reference sequence). The CDR3 covers 14 residues. The DNA for the CDR3 is TGTGCCAGCAGCTTGGCTGGGGCGGCAGATACGCAGTATTTT. As protein: CASSLAGAADTQYF.

This clonotype occurred many times. The chain combines TRBV7-2 with TRBJ1-1; 10 positions agree with TRBD1. The CDR3 length is 14 residues. The V gene end was trimmed by 6 bases and the J gene end by 5 bases; junction bases not matched to a gene: 6. The germline gives CDR1 SGHTA, CDR2 FQGNSA. CDR3 DNA: TGTGCCAGCAGGTTCCTGGACAGGGGGACTGAAGCTTTCTTT. As protein: CASRFLDRGTEAFF.

V usage is TRBV10-3 and J usage is TRBJ2-1; 8 bases map to TRBD1. V lost 0 bases, J lost 8 bases, and 3 bases stayed unmatched. CDR3 length: 14 residues. Germline CDR1 is ENHRY and CDR2 is SYGVKD. The DNA for the CDR3 is TGTGCCATCAGTGAGTCCCAGGACAGGGATGAGCAGTTCTTC. This translates into CAISESQDRDEQFF.

This clonotype was seen many times. This chain uses TRBV6-2 or TRBV6-3 with TRBJ2-7; the match to TRBD2 covers 10 bases. This CDR3 comprises 14 residues. With V trimmed by 4 bases and J by 5 bases, 5 bases remained unmatched. From germline, CDR1 is MNHEY and CDR2 SVGEGT. The CDR3 DNA reads as TGTGCCAGCAGTTTAGCGGGAGGAGAGGACGAGCAGTACTTC. Translation gives CASSLAGGEDEQYF.

This clonotype was seen many times. The chain recombines TRBV7-2 with TRBJ2-7, with a tentative D call TRBD2 (5 bases). Germline V CDR1 and CDR2: SGHTA, FQGNSA. The CDR3 extends over 14 amino acids. The V end was cut by 5 bases, the J end by 0 bases, with 11 bases between. In nucleotides, the CDR3 is TGTGCCAGCAGCCCAGGACTTTCCTCCTACGAGCAGTACTTC. This translates into CASSPGLSSYEQYF.

V and J are TRBV19 and TRBJ2-1; 13 bases map to TRBD2. Unmatched junction bases numbered 6, after V lost 3 bases and J lost 7 bases. Per germline, CDR1 LNHDA and CDR2 SQIVND (reference sequence). This CDR3 is 16 amino acids long. The CDR3 DNA reads as TGTGCCAGTAGTATCCAACTAGCGGGGGGGCCTAATGAGCAGTTCTTC. This encodes CASSIQLAGGPNEQFF.

There are many counts of this clonotype. The CDR3 spells CASSTHHEQPQHF. DNA for the CDR3: TGTGCCAGCAGCACCCATCATGAACAGCCCCAGCATTTT. The chain is built from TRBV7-2 and TRBJ1-5; D gene unclear. The CDR3 consists of 13 residues. Germline values: CDR1 SGHTA, CDR2 FQGNSA. V was trimmed by 5 bases and J by 7 bases, leaving 12 bases between them.

This clonotype showed up many times. The chain uses TRBV7-8 and TRBJ1-4; D gene unclear. Germline CDR1 and CDR2: SGHVS and FQNEAQ. The V end lost 1 base, the J end lost 4 bases, and 19 bases lay between the germline ends. This CDR3 has 18 amino acids. The CDR3: CASSLDEGSLLGNEKLFF. DNA for the CDR3: TGTGCCAGCAGCTTAGATGAGGGTAGCCTCCTGGGTAATGAAAAACTGTTTTTT.

Remarks on this clonotype: Sequence at one end of the junction differs from germline and may be a read error. V and J are TRBV13 and TRBJ1-2; TRBD1 is a possible D gene (6 bases). Germline V CDR1 and CDR2: PRHDT, FYEKMQ (reference sequence). The CDR3 is made up of 12 amino acids. CDR3 in DNA: TGTGCCAGCAGCACCCCCAACAGGGAAGTGGCCTTC. It yields the protein CASSTPNREVAF.

This clonotype showed up many times. The chain recombines TRBV18 with TRBJ1-5; D gene ambiguous. Trimming shortened V by 1 base and J by 1 base, and 5 bases separated the two germline ends. The CDR3 sequence is 14 residues long. Germline V gives CDR1 KGHSH, CDR2 LQKENI. CDR3 sequence reads: CASSPQDSNQPQHF. CDR3 coding DNA: TGTGCCAGCTCACCACAGGACAGCAATCAGCCCCAGCATTTT.

This clonotype was observed many times. This rearrangement joins TRBV7-9 to TRBJ2-7, with 8 bases aligning to TRBD2. V dropped 6 bases and J dropped 0; count of bases not matched to a gene: 7. Looked up from germline, CDR1 is SEHNR and CDR2 is FQNEAQ (reference sequence). CDR3 size: 15 residues. CDR3 DNA sequence: TGTGCCAGCAGTTATAGCGGGGCCAGCTCCTACGAGCAGTACTTC. Encoded protein: CASSYSGASSYEQYF.

On this clonotype: The junction departs from germline at one end; a sequencing error may be responsible. The V and J genes are TRBV12-3 or TRBV12-4 and TRBJ2-1; TRBD1 agrees at 10 bases. This CDR3 is built from 15 residues. The DNA of the CDR3 is TGTGCCAGCAGTTCGGGACAGGGGTCCTGCAATGAGCAGTTCTTC. This sequence encodes CASSSGQGSCNEQFF.

This clonotype occurred many times. Written as DNA, the CDR3 is TGTGCCAGCAGCTTAGAGGACAGGAAGAATGGCTACACCTTC. Its translation: CASSLEDRKNGYTF. The chain links TRBV7-2 to TRBJ1-2; 7 bases match TRBD1. This CDR3 spans 14 amino acids. Unmatched junction bases numbered 5, after V lost 1 base and J lost 6 bases. Germline CDR1 SGHTA, CDR2 FQGNSA.

This clonotype was observed many times. The CDR3 loop reads CASSIEVGWHEKLFF. The CDR3 bases are TGTGCCAGCAGCATAGAAGTGGGCTGGCATGAAAAACTGTTTTTT. This chain links TRBV7-9 with TRBJ1-4; D is unclear. Per the germline V gene, CDR1 is SEHNR and CDR2 is FQNEAQ (reference sequence). The CDR3 extends over 15 amino acids. V lost 5 bases, J lost 6 bases, and 16 bases lay in between.

This clonotype was recorded at least ten times. The V and J genes are TRBV6-1 and TRBJ2-6; D is ambiguous. Deletions cut 4 bases from V and 3 bases from J, with 10 bases between. The CDR3 covers 15 residues. In germline, CDR1 is MNHNS, CDR2 SASEGT. In DNA, the CDR3 is TGTGCCAGCAGTGGTGACTTCTATGGGGCCAACGTCCTGACTTTC. It codes for CASSGDFYGANVLTF.

This clonotype was picked up many times. CDR3 DNA: TGTGCCAGCAGCCCCAGCCAAGGGGGGCCGGGCAATGAGCAGTTCTTC. Translating it yields CASSPSQGGPGNEQFF. The chain is built from TRBV7-9 and TRBJ2-1; D is perhaps TRBD1 or TRBD2 (6 bases each). The germline CDR1 and CDR2 sequences are SEHNR and FQNEAQ (reference sequence). CDR3 length equals 16 residues. V was pared by 5 bases and J by 6 bases, with 20 bases between.

This clonotype has just a few counts. The chain recombines TRBV29-1 with TRBJ2-5; 9 nucleotides line up with TRBD2. This CDR3 has 14 amino acids. Trimming removed 3 bases from V and 2 bases from J; junction bases left unmatched: 4. Germline assignment: CDR1 SQVTM and CDR2 ANQGSEA. DNA for the CDR3: TGCAGCGTTGAGCTAGCGGGGCTACAAGAGACCCAGTACTTC. This sequence encodes CSVELAGLQETQYF.

This clonotype was found many times. The V gene is TRBV3-1, the J gene TRBJ1-2, with D hard to call. V was pared by 3 bases and J by 0 bases, with 11 bases between. Germline CDR1 LGHDT, CDR2 YNNKEL (reference sequence). This CDR3 comprises 15 residues. Here the CDR3 DNA reads TGTGCCAGCAGCCAGAATCACGGAGCTAACTATGGCTACACCTTC. This translates into CASSQNHGANYGYTF.

This clonotype was seen repeatedly, ten times or more. The chain couples TRBV5-1 to TRBJ2-3; D gene uncertain. CDR1 and CDR2 (germline): SGHRS, YFSETQ. The CDR3 is 13 residues long. V lost 1 base to trimming and J lost 2 bases, with 5 bases between them. The CDR3 DNA reads as TGCGCCAGCAGCTTGTCGCACACAGATACGCAGTATTTT. Encoded protein: CASSLSHTDTQYF. Supplemented by reference TRBV5-1 and TRBJ2-3, the full variable domain reads KAGVTQTPRYLIKTRGQQVTLSCSPISGHRSVSWYQQTPGQGLQFLFEYFSETQRNKGNFPGRFSGRQFSNSRSEMNVSTLELGDSALYLCASSLSHTDTQYFGPGTRLTVL.

At least ten counts were recorded for this clonotype. V usage is TRBV7-6 and J usage is TRBJ2-1; D may be TRBD2 (6 bases). With 1 base removed from V and 9 bases from J, the gap between germline ends came to 13 bases. This CDR3 has 14 residues. Germline V lookup: CDR1 SGHVS, CDR2 FNYEAQ. The CDR3 DNA sequence: TGTGCCAGCAGCTTAGTGGCCGAGCGGGCTGAGCAGTTCTTC. This codes for CASSLVAERAEQFF.

This clonotype was counted at least ten times. V and J are TRBV29-1 and TRBJ1-2; D gene uncertain. The CDR3 has 12 amino acids. V was trimmed by 8 bases and J by 7 bases, leaving 17 bases between them. CDR1 and CDR2 (germline): SQVTM, ANQGSEA. The CDR3 protein is CSPGPPGSGYTF. Written as DNA, the CDR3 is TGCAGCCCCGGCCCCCCTGGATCTGGCTACACCTTC.

There are many counts of this clonotype. V is TRBV18 and J is TRBJ1-2; TRBD1 is a possible D gene (5 bases). The CDR3 length is 13 residues. Looked up from germline, CDR1 is KGHSH and CDR2 is LQKENI. V lost 6 bases and J lost 8, with 16 bases in between. The CDR3 DNA is TGTGCCAGCTCCGCGGGAGGTGACAGAGGCTACACCTTC. Encoded protein: CASSAGGDRGYTF.